The 7 T cell receptor beta chains given below trace back to one sample, sequenced in a study of blood T cell repertoires in COVID-19. The protocol was immunoSEQ multiplex PCR, while the TCRdb copy is restricted to in-frame clones and leaves out a portion. The sample contains 140,000 to 150,000 clones, 85% to 90% of which appear only once. The sequenced sample consisted of peripheral blood. The source of these receptors is a woman aged 60-70 years with active COVID-19.

The chain has TRBV19 and TRBJ1-1; D unclear. Germline lookup yields CDR1 LNHDA and CDR2 SQIVND (reference sequence). Trimming took 1 base from V and 4 from J, leaving 13 bases between them. The CDR3 is made up of 15 amino acids. This chain's CDR3 is CASSIVLLASTEAFF. CDR3 coding DNA: TGTGCCAGTAGTATAGTTCTACTCGCATCCACTGAAGCTTTCTTT.

The rearrangement links TRBV7-9 to TRBJ2-2; 9 bases agree with TRBD2. The CDR3 is 17 residues long. CDR1 and CDR2 from the germline V gene are SEHNR and FQNEAQ (reference sequence). Germline trimming cut 6 bases from V and 2 bases from J; bases unmatched to any gene: 10. The CDR3 region is CASRIETSGENTGELFF. For the CDR3, the DNA is TGTGCCAGCAGAATTGAGACTAGCGGAGAAAACACCGGGGAGCTGTTTTTT.

The chain has TRBV2 and TRBJ1-6; weak D call: TRBD1 (6 bases). The CDR3 runs to 15 residues. CDR1 is SNHLY and CDR2 is FYNNEI in the germline V gene. V was cut by 3 bases and J by 0 bases, with 6 bases left in between. CDR3 DNA sequence: TGTGCCAGCAGTGAGGACAGCTCCTATAATTCACCCCTCCACTTT. Its protein product is CASSEDSSYNSPLHF.

V and J are TRBV9 and TRBJ2-2; tentative D call: TRBD2 (6 bases). Between the trimmed V and J ends, which lost 0 bases and 2 bases, there was a span of 14 bases. Germline loops: CDR1 SGDLS, CDR2 YYNGEE. This CDR3 is 17 amino acids long. As DNA, the CDR3 is TGTGCCAGCAGCGTAGCAGCCAGCGGGTTTAACACCGGGGAGCTGTTTTTT. It translates to CASSVAASGFNTGELFF.

V and J are TRBV19 and TRBJ1-4; D is unclear. This CDR3 has 13 residues. The V and J ends lost 3 bases and 6 bases respectively, with 8 bases between them. CDR1 LNHDA and CDR2 SQIVND come from the germline V gene (reference sequence). Here the CDR3 reads CASSMWRDEKLFF. The DNA for the CDR3 is TGTGCCAGTAGTATGTGGAGGGATGAAAAACTGTTTTTT.

V and J are TRBV5-1 and TRBJ2-3; no firm D call. V was trimmed by 1 base and J by 4 bases, leaving 4 bases between them. The CDR3 consists of 12 residues. CDR1 is SGHRS, CDR2 YFSETQ, per germline. The CDR3 DNA reads as TGCGCCAGCAGCTTGTCCGCAGATACGCAGTATTTT. As protein: CASSLSADTQYF.

J is TRBJ2-3 and V is TRBV28, with a tentative D call TRBD1 (5 bases). This CDR3 is built from 13 residues. The germline gives CDR1 MDHEN, CDR2 SYDVKM. Trimming stripped 2 bases from V and 8 bases from J, with 11 bases between. The CDR3 spells CASSLGGGATQYF. The CDR3, as DNA: TGTGCCAGCAGTTTAGGCGGTGGGGCTACGCAGTATTTT.